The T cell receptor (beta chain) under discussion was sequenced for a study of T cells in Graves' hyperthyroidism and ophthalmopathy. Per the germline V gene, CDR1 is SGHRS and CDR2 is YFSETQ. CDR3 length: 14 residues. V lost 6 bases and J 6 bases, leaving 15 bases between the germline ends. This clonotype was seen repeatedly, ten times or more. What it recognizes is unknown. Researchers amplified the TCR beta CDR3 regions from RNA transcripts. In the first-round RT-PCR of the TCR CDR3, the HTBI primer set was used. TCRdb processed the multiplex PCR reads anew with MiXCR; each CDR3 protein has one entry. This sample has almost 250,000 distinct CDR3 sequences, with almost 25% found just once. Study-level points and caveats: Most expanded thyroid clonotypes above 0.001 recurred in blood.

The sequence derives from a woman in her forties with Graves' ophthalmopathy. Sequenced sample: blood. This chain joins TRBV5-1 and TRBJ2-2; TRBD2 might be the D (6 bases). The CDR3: CASKGLASAGELFF. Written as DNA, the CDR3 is TGCGCCAGCAAGGGCCTAGCGAGCGCCGGGGAGCTGTTTTTT.